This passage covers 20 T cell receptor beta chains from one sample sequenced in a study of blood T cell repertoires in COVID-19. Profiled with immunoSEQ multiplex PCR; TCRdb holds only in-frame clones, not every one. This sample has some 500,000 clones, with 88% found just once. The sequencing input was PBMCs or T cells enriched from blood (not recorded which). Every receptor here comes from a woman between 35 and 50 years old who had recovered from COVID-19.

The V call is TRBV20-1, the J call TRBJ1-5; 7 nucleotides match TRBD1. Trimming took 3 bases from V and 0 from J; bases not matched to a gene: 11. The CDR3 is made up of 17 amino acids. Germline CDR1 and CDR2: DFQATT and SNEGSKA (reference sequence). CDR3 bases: TGCAGTGCTAGTCAAACCGGGACAGACTATAGCAATCAGCCCCAGCATTTT. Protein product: CSASQTGTDYSNQPQHF.

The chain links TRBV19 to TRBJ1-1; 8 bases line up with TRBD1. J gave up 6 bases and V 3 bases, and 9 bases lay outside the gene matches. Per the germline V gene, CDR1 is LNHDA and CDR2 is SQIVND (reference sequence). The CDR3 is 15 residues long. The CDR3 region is CASSIFGRGLSEAFF. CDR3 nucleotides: TGTGCCAGTAGTATTTTCGGCAGGGGGCTTTCTGAAGCTTTCTTT.

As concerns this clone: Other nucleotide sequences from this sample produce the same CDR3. The CDR3 loop reads CASSPGTGLNYGYTF. CDR3 bases: TGTGCCAGCTCCCCGGGGACAGGACTCAACTATGGCTACACCTTC. The chain carries TRBV18 and TRBJ1-2; TRBD1 matches at 8 bases. Germline loops: CDR1 KGHSH, CDR2 LQKENI. V lost 6 bases to trimming and J lost 2 bases; unmatched junction nucleotides: 8. CDR3 length: 15 amino acids. Supplemented by reference TRBV18 and TRBJ1-2, the full variable domain reads NAGVMQNPRHLVRRRGQEARLRCSPMKGHSHVYWYRQLPEEGLKFMVYLQKENIIDESGMPKERFSAEFPKEGPSILRIQQVVRGDSAAYFCASSPGTGLNYGYTFGSGTRLTVV.

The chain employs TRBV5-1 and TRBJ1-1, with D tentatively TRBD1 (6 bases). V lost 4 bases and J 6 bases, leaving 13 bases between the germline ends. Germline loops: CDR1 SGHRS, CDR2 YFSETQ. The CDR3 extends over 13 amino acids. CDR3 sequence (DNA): TGCGCCAGCAGCGACCAACAGGGCCCTGAAGCTTTCTTT. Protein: CASSDQQGPEAFF.

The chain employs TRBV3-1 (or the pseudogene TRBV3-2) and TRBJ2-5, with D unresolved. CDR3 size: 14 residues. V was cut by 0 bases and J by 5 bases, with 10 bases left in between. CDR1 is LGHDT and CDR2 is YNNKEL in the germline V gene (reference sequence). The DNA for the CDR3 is TGTGCCAGCAGCCAAGAGAAAGCGTTGGAGACCCAGTACTTC. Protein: CASSQEKALETQYF.

The CDR3 coding sequence is TGTGCCTGGATTCTGCCGGAAAAGGAGAACGCGTACACCTTC. This translates into CAWILPEKENAYTF. V usage is TRBV30 and J usage is TRBJ1-2; no clear D gene. The CDR3 covers 14 residues. Germline loops: CDR1 GTSNPN, CDR2 SVGIG (reference sequence). The V and J ends lost 4 bases and 11 bases respectively, with 23 bases between them.

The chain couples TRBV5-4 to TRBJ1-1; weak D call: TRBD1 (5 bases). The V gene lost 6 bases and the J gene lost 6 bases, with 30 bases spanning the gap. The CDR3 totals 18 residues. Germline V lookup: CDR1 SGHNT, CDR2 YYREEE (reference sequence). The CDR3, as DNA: TGTGCCAGCACCCTTGGAGGCGGGACGCCTCGGGGGTGGGCTGAAGCTTTCTTT. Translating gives CASTLGGGTPRGWAEAFF.

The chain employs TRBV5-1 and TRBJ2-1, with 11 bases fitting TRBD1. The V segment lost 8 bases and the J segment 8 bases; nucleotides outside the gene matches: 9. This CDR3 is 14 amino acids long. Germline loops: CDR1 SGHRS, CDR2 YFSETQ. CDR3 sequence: CASHNGDRGDEQFF. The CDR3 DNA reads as TGCGCCAGTCACAACGGGGACAGGGGGGATGAGCAGTTCTTC.

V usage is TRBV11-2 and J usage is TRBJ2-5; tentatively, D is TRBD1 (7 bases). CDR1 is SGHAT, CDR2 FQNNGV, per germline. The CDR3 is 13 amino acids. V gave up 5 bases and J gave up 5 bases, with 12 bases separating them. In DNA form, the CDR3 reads TGTGCCAGCAGCGAGGGGGCGGGGGAGACCCAGTACTTC. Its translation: CASSEGAGETQYF.

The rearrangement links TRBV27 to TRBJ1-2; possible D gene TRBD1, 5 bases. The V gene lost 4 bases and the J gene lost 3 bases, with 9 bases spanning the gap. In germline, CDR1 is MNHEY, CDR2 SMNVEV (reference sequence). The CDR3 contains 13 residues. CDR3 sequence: CASSSTVDYGYTF. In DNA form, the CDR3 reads TGTGCCAGCAGTTCGACAGTCGACTATGGCTACACCTTC.

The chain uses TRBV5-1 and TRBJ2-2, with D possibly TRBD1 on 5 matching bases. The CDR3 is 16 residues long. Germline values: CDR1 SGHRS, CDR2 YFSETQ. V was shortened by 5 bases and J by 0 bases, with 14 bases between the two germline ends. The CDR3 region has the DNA TGCGCCAGCAGATCGGACAACAATCCGAACACCGGGGAGCTGTTTTTT. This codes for CASRSDNNPNTGELFF. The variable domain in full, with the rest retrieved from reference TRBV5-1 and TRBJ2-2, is KAGVTQTPRYLIKTRGQQVTLSCSPISGHRSVSWYQQTPGQGLQFLFEYFSETQRNKGNFPGRFSGRQFSNSRSEMNVSTLELGDSALYLCASRSDNNPNTGELFFGEGSRLTVL.

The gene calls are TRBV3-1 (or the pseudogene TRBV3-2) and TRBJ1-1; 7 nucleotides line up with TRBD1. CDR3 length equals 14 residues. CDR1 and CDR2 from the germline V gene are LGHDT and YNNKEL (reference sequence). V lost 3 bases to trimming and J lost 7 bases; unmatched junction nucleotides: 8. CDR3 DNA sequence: TGTGCCAGCAGCCATCAGGGGGGCGAAAGTGAAGCTTTCTTT. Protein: CASSHQGGESEAFF.

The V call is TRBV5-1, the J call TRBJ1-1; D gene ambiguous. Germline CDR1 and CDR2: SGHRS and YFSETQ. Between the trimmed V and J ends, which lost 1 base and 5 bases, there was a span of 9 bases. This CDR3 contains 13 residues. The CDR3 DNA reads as TGCGCCAGCAGCTTGTCGGGAGGGACTGAAGCTTTCTTT. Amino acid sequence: CASSLSGGTEAFF.

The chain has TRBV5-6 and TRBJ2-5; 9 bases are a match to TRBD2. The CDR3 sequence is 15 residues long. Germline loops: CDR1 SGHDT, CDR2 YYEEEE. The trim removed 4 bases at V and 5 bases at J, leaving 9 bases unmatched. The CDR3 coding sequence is TGTGCCAGCAGCCCCCAACGGAGCGGGGGGGAGACCCAGTACTTC. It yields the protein CASSPQRSGGETQYF.

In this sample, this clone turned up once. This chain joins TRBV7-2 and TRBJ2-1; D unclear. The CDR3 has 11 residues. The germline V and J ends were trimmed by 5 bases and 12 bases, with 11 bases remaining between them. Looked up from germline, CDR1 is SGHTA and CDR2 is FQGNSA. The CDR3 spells CASSPHAGQFF. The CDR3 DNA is TGTGCCAGCAGCCCTCATGCAGGGCAGTTCTTC.

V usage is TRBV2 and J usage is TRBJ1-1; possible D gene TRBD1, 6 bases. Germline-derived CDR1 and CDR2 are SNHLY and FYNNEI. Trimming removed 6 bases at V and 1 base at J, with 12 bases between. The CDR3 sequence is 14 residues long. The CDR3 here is CASSSDSPNTEAFF. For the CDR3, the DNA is TGTGCCAGCAGCTCGGACAGCCCGAACACTGAAGCTTTCTTT.

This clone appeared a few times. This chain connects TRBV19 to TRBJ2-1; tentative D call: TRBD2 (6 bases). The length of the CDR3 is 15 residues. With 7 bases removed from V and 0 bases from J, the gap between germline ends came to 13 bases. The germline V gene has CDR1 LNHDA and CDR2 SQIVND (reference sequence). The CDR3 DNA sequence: TGTGCCAGTACCATGACCGGGAGCTCCTACAATGAGCAGTTCTTC. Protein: CASTMTGSSYNEQFF.

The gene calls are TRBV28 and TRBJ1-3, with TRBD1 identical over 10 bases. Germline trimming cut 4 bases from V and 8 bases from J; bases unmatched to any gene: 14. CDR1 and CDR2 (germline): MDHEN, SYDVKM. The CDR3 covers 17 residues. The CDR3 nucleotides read TGTGCCAGCAGTTACCCCCGAGACAGGGGGCGATCGGACACCATATATTTT. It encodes CASSYPRDRGRSDTIYF.

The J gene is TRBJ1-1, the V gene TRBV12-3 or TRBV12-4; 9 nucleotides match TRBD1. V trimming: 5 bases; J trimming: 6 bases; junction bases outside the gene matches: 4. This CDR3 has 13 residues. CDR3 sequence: CASSGTGWAEAFF. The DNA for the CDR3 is TGTGCCAGCAGTGGGACAGGGTGGGCTGAAGCTTTCTTT.

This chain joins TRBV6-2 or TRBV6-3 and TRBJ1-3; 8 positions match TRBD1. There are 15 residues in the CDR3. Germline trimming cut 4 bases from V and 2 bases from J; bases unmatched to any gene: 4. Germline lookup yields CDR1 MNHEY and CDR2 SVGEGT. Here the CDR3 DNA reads TGTGCCAGCAGTTTTCAGGACAGGGCTGGAAACACCATATATTTT. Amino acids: CASSFQDRAGNTIYF.